This TCR beta chain appears in the sequencing data of a study of T cells after yellow fever vaccination. Overall study results and limits: CD4 and CD8 compartments shared a small share of clonotypes. Clones from primary vaccination mostly reappeared after the booster (roughly 95% CD4, about 88% CD8).

TCR cDNA was made by 5'RACE template switching, adding a universal primer site and UMIs. A single record per CDR3 protein comes from TCRdb applying MiXCR to the 5' RACE reads. This sample has about 69,000 distinct CDR3 sequences, with approximately 5.9% found just once. Trimming shortened V by 4 bases and J by 2 bases, and 10 bases separated the two germline ends. This CDR3 region has 14 residues. CDR1 is SGHTA and CDR2 is FQGNSA in the germline V gene. To note about this clonotype: Its antigen is as yet unknown. A much larger clone sits a single nucleotide away, making a read error possible.

The V and J genes are TRBV7-2 and TRBJ2-3; D gene uncertain. Sample: CD4+ T cells sorted from PBMCs, taken around 14 days after the first yellow fever vaccination. The origin of this receptor is a man aged 18 to 30 who received the YFV17D yellow fever vaccine. In DNA, the CDR3 is TGTGCCAGCAGCTCGGATTACTACACAGATACGCAGTATTTT. This encodes CASSSDYYTDTQYF.